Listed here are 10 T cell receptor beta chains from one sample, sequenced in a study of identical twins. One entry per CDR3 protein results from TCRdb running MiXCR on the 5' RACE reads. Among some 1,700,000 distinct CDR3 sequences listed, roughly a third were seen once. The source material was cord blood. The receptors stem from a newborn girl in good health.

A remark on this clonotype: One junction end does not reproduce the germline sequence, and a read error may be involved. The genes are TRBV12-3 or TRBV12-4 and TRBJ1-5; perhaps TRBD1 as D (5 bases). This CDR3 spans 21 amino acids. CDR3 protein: CASSYPRLGQGPNPSSQPQHF. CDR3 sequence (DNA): TGTGCCAGCAGTTACCCGAGGTTGGGGCAGGGCCCGAACCCGAGCAGTCAGCCCCAGCATTTT.

The CDR3 DNA reads as TGTGCTAGTGGTTTGGTAGAAGGAAGAGGCCAAGAGACCCAGTACTTC. This codes for CASGLVEGRGQETQYF. The gene calls are TRBV12-5 and TRBJ2-5; D gene ambiguous. Germline V gene data show CDR1 as LGHNT and CDR2 as FRNRAP. V was cut by 0 bases and J by 1 base, with 12 bases left in between. This CDR3 is 16 amino acids long.

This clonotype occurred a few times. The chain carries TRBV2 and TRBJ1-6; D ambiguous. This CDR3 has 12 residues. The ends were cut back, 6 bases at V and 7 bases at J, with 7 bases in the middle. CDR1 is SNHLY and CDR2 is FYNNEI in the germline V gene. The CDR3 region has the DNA TGTGCCAGCAGGCCTTCAAATTCACCCCTCCACTTT. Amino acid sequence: CASRPSNSPLHF.

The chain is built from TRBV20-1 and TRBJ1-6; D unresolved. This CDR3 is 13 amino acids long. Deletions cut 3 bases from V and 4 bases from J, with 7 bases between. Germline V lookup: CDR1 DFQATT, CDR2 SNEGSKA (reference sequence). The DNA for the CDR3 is TGCAGTGCTAGTGAGCAGTATAATTCACCCCTCCACTTT. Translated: CSASEQYNSPLHF.

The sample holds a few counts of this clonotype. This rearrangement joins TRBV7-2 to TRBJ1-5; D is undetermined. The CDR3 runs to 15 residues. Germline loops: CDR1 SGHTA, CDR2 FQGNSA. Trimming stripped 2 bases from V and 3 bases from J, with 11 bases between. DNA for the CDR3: TGTGCCAGCAGCTTATACGCGAGGGACAATCAGCCCCAGCATTTT. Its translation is CASSLYARDNQPQHF. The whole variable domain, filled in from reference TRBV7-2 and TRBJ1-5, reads GAGVSQSPSNKVTEKGKDVELRCDPISGHTALYWYRQSLGQGLEFLIYFQGNSAPDKSGLPSDRFSAERTGGSVSTLTIQRTQQEDSAVYLCASSLYARDNQPQHFGDGTRLSIL.

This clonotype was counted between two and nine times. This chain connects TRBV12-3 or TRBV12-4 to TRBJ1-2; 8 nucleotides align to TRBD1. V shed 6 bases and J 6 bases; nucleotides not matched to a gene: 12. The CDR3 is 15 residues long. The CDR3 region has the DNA TGTGCCAGCAGCCCCCTCGGACAGGGTGCGCATGGCTACACCTTC. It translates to CASSPLGQGAHGYTF.

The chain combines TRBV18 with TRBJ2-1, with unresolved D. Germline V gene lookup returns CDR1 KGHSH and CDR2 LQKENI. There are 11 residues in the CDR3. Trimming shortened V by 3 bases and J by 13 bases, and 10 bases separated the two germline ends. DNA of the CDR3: TGTGCCAGCTCACCCCCAGAGACCCAGTTCTTC. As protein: CASSPPETQFF.

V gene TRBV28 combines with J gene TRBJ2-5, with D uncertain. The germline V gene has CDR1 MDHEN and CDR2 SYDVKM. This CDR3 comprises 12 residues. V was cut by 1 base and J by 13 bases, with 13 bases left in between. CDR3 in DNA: TGTGCCAGCAGTTTATTCCCTAGTCGGGCGTACTTC. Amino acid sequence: CASSLFPSRAYF.

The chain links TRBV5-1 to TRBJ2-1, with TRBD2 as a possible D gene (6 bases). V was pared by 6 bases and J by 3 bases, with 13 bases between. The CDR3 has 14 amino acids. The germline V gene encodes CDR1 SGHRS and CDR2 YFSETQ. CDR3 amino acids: CASTVGLFYNEQFF. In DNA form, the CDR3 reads TGCGCCAGCACCGTTGGACTATTCTACAATGAGCAGTTCTTC. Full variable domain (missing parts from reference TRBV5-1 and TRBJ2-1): KAGVTQTPRYLIKTRGQQVTLSCSPISGHRSVSWYQQTPGQGLQFLFEYFSETQRNKGNFPGRFSGRQFSNSRSEMNVSTLELGDSALYLCASTVGLFYNEQFFGPGTRLTVL.

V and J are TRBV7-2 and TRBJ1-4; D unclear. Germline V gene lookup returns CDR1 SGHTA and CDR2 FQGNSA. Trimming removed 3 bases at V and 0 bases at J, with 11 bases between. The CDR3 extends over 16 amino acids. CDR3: CASSFILQTTNEKLFF. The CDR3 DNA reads TGTGCCAGCAGCTTCATTCTGCAGACAACTAATGAAAAACTGTTTTTT.